The present T cell receptor beta chain was sequenced within a study of vaccination effects on CD4 cells after COVID-19. Study-wide points: In the study, convalescent patients were few, and early post-infection timepoints were absent.

Points on this clone: No antigen is known for it.

After expansion with viral peptide pools in the ViraFEST assay, antigen-specific CD4+ T cells were sequenced. After roughly ten days in culture, the CD4+ T cells were isolated. The vaccine recipients had no prior SARS-CoV-2 infection, with negative nucleocapsid antibodies. Data came from immunoSEQ multiplex PCR; TCRdb stores just in-frame clones and leaves some out. The data show fewer than 25,000 clones, with roughly three quarters seen just once and about 9.3% held by the top ten. This CDR3 has 16 amino acids. Germline lookup yields CDR1 MGHRA and CDR2 YSYEKL. V was pared by 4 bases and J by 1 base, with 14 bases between.

This sample comprised CD4+ T cells from PBMCs cultured with HCoV-NL63 spike peptides, obtained before COVID-19 vaccination. The V gene is TRBV4-1, the J gene TRBJ1-3; D call uncertain. This TCR derives from a human donor who received a COVID-19 vaccine. CDR3 loop: CASSPRGLLSGNTIYF. CDR3 DNA: TGCGCCAGCAGCCCGCGAGGGTTGCTTTCTGGAAACACCATATATTTT.